These T cell receptor beta chains were read from a single sample in a study of Ad26.COV2.S vaccination and SARS-CoV-2 variants. Method: immunoSEQ multiplex PCR; TCRdb's copy keeps in-frame clones and lacks some. The table records some 520,000 clones, roughly 87% of them present only once. The specimen comprised peripheral blood, sampled in a trial of Ad26.COV2.S vaccine versus placebo. The receptors come from a person aged 18-65 years who received the Ad26.COV2.S COVID-19 vaccine or a placebo. CDR3s include the opening cysteine and the closing phenylalanine or tryptophan. The order of the fields is J gene, V gene, clone size, D gene, CDR3 DNA, CDR3 protein. The D gene is left open where the match is weak. Some rows mark clone size as missing; the rest say once, few, many or name a class of expanded clone.

TRBJ2-5 | TRBV5-4 | . | TRBD2 | TGTGCCAGCAGCTCGCCACTAGCGGGATGGGAGACCCAGTACTTC | CASSSPLAGWETQYF
TRBJ2-2 | TRBV6-2/TRBV6-3 | . | TRBD2 | TGTGCCAGCAGCCTGTCCCGGGACTACTCCGGGGAGCTGTTTTTT | CASSLSRDYSGELFF
TRBJ2-6 | TRBV28 | . | . | TGTGCCAGCAGGGGACACCGCTCTGGGGCCAACGTCCTGACTTTC | CASRGHRSGANVLTF
TRBJ1-5 | TRBV30 | . | . | TGTGCCTGGGTTGCAAAAGGGGCCTCATCCGGTCAGCCCCAGCATTTT | CAWVAKGASSGQPQHF
TRBJ2-7 | TRBV4-2 | . | . | TGTGCCAGCAGCCAAGAAGTAGGGGGGGCATCCTACGAGCAGTACTTC | CASSQEVGGASYEQYF
TRBJ1-1 | TRBV28 | few | . | TGTGCCAGCAGTTTTAGGAGAAACACTGAAGCTTTCTTT | CASSFRRNTEAFF
TRBJ1-5 | TRBV30 | . | . | TGTGCCTGGAGTAAGGGTCTGAATCAGCCCCAGCATTTT | CAWSKGLNQPQHF
TRBJ1-5 | TRBV30 | . | . | TGTGCCTGGAATTATGGGGTTGGTCAGCCCCAGCATTTT | CAWNYGVGQPQHF
TRBJ1-5 | TRBV6-2/TRBV6-3 | . | TRBD1 | TGTGCCAGCAGTTACGGGACAGGGCTTTATCAGCCCCAGCATTTT | CASSYGTGLYQPQHF
TRBJ1-5 | TRBV2 | . | . | TGTGCCAGCAGTGATTCTTGGGTTCTCGCGGATCAGCCCCAGCATTTT | CASSDSWVLADQPQHF
TRBJ2-5 | TRBV30 | once | TRBD2 | TGTGCCTGGGATGGGGGGGGACGTTCGTACTTC | CAWDGGGRSYF
TRBJ1-6 | TRBV6-5 | . | . | TGTGCCAGCAGTAGCTCAGCTAATTCACCCCTCCACTTT | CASSSSANSPLHF
TRBJ2-1 | TRBV24-1 | . | . | TGTGCCACCAGTGATTTCTTCACGGGGCGGGATGAGCAGTTCTTC | CATSDFFTGRDEQFF
TRBJ2-1 | TRBV19 | . | . | TGTGCCAGTAGTATAGTAAAGGCTGAGCAGTTCTTC | CASSIVKAEQFF
TRBJ2-7 | TRBV19 | . | TRBD1 | TGTGCCAGTAGTAACTCGGGACAGAACCCATACTACGAGCAGTACTTC | CASSNSGQNPYYEQYF
TRBJ2-7 | TRBV7-2 | . | TRBD2 | TGTGCCAGCAGCTTAGGTCCGGGACTAGCGGGTCGGGAGCAGTACTTC | CASSLGPGLAGREQYF
TRBJ1-2 | TRBV19 | . | TRBD1 | TGTGCCAGTAGTATAGCCGGACAGGCATACTATGGCTACACCTTC | CASSIAGQAYYGYTF
TRBJ1-6 | TRBV2 | . | . | TGTGCCACCGGTCGGGACCGAGGTGGTTCACCCCTCCACTTT | CATGRDRGGSPLHF
TRBJ2-5 | TRBV30 | . | TRBD2 | TGTGCCTGGGGAGCGGGACGTGGGGAGACCCAGTACTTC | CAWGAGRGETQYF
TRBJ2-1 | TRBV6-2/TRBV6-3 | once | . | TGTGCCAGCAGTTATCTGATAGCGGCAAGGTATGAGCAGTTCTTC | CASSYLIAARYEQFF
TRBJ1-1 | TRBV25-1 | . | . | TGTGCCAGTAGACACGTGACAGGACAAACTGAAGCTTTCTTT | CASRHVTGQTEAFF
TRBJ1-4 | TRBV5-8 | . | . | TGTGCCAGCAGCTTGGTTCAGGGACTATCAACTAATGAAAAACTGTTTTTT | CASSLVQGLSTNEKLFF
TRBJ2-5 | TRBV5-4 | . | TRBD2 | TGTGCCAGCAGCCGGGTGGGGGGGGAGACCCAGTACTTC | CASSRVGGETQYF
TRBJ2-2 | TRBV5-1 | . | . | TGCGCCAGCAGCTTGTTCGGGGCTGGGGACGGGGAGCTGTTTTTT | CASSLFGAGDGELFF
TRBJ1-1 | TRBV21-1 | . | . | TGTGCCCGCTCTGACAGGGCTTTTCGGACCACTGAAGCTTTCTTT | CARSDRAFRTTEAFF
TRBJ2-5 | TRBV2 | . | TRBD1 | TGTGCCAGCAGTGAAGGGACAGGGGTACAAGAGACCCAGTACTTC | CASSEGTGVQETQYF
TRBJ1-1 | TRBV9 | . | . | TGTGCCAGCAGCCCAAGGCTAGAGGGGTTAGCTTTCTTT | CASSPRLEGLAFF
TRBJ1-2 | TRBV4-3 | few | TRBD1 | TGCGCCAGCAGCCGAGCCGACAGGGCAGCTAACTATGGCTACACCTTC | CASSRADRAANYGYTF
TRBJ1-1 | TRBV6-6 | . | TRBD1 | TGTGCCAGCAGTAAGGACAGGGCGGCTGAAGCTTTCTTT | CASSKDRAAEAFF